Listed below are T cell receptor beta chains from one sample, sequenced in a study of blood T cell repertoires in COVID-19. Clones were read by immunoSEQ multiplex PCR, and TCRdb kept only the in-frame ones, dropping some. The repertoire holds just under 55,000 clones, with 75% to 90% as singletons. The sequenced sample consisted of peripheral blood. The receptor set was obtained from an older woman with acute or convalescent COVID-19. The CDR3 runs from the conserved cysteine through the conserved F or W. The order of the fields is clone size, D gene, J gene, V gene, CDR3 protein, CDR3 DNA. D genes are given only for firm matches. The size of a clone is reported for some rows only, either as once, few or many, or as a class for expanded clones.

size: .
D: TRBD1
J: TRBJ1-4
V: TRBV27
CDR3: CASSPWDRKNEKLFF
DNA: TGTGCCAGCAGTCCGTGGGACAGAAAGAATGAAAAACTGTTTTTT

size: .
D: TRBD1
J: TRBJ1-1
V: TRBV12-5
CDR3: CASAEPQGSFTEAFF
DNA: TGTGCTAGTGCCGAACCACAGGGGTCGTTCACTGAAGCTTTCTTT

size: .
D: .
J: TRBJ2-1
V: TRBV9
CDR3: CASSIQAGEQFF
DNA: TGTGCCAGCAGCATTCAAGCCGGGGAGCAGTTCTTC

size: .
D: TRBD1
J: TRBJ1-2
V: TRBV5-6
CDR3: CASSLPPGQANYGYTF
DNA: TGTGCCAGCAGCTTACCACCGGGACAGGCTAACTATGGCTACACCTTC

size: .
D: .
J: TRBJ2-2
V: TRBV6-5
CDR3: CASSRYRDTGELFF
DNA: TGTGCCAGCAGTAGATACAGGGACACCGGGGAGCTGTTTTTT

size: once
D: TRBD2
J: TRBJ2-6
V: TRBV5-6
CDR3: CASSLKLAASSGANVLTF
DNA: TGTGCCAGCAGCTTAAAACTAGCGGCAAGCTCTGGGGCCAACGTCCTGACTTTC

size: .
D: TRBD2
J: TRBJ2-5
V: TRBV5-1
CDR3: CASSLGSGGARQETQYF
DNA: TGCGCCAGCAGCTTAGGGAGCGGGGGGGCCCGCCAAGAGACCCAGTACTTC

size: few
D: .
J: TRBJ1-1
V: TRBV19
CDR3: CASSIARVGEAFF
DNA: TGTGCCAGTAGTATCGCCAGGGTAGGTGAAGCTTTCTTT

size: .
D: .
J: TRBJ2-1
V: TRBV9
CDR3: CASSATQGSPYNEQFF
DNA: TGTGCCAGCAGCGCGACACAGGGAAGCCCCTACAATGAGCAGTTCTTC

size: .
D: .
J: TRBJ1-2
V: TRBV19
CDR3: CASSVGTPGWEGYTF
DNA: TGTGCCAGTAGTGTCGGGACACCAGGGTGGGAAGGCTACACCTTC

size: .
D: .
J: TRBJ2-2
V: TRBV27
CDR3: CASSFSRDKTYTGELFF
DNA: TGTGCCAGCAGTTTTTCCCGGGACAAGACCTACACCGGGGAGCTGTTTTTT

size: .
D: .
J: TRBJ2-1
V: TRBV3-1/TRBV3-2
CDR3: CASSQDRSGLSNEQFF
DNA: TGTGCCAGCAGCCAAGACCGGTCAGGGCTGTCCAATGAGCAGTTCTTC

size: .
D: TRBD1
J: TRBJ1-1
V: TRBV4-1
CDR3: CASSQEGDSLNTEAFF
DNA: TGCGCCAGCAGCCAAGAAGGGGACAGTTTGAACACTGAAGCTTTCTTT

size: .
D: TRBD2
J: TRBJ2-1
V: TRBV4-1
CDR3: CASSLVWGKREAYNEQFF
DNA: TGCGCCAGCAGCCTCGTGTGGGGCAAGCGGGAAGCCTACAATGAGCAGTTCTTC

size: .
D: .
J: TRBJ2-2
V: TRBV6-5
CDR3: CASRSRQVPRGELFF
DNA: TGTGCCAGCAGGTCGAGACAGGTCCCGAGAGGGGAGCTGTTTTTT

size: .
D: TRBD1
J: TRBJ1-5
V: TRBV19
CDR3: CASSIETGDQPQHF
DNA: TGTGCCAGTAGTATAGAGACAGGGGATCAGCCCCAGCATTTT

size: .
D: TRBD2
J: TRBJ2-1
V: TRBV10-3
CDR3: CAISEGAGVGEQFF
DNA: TGTGCCATCAGTGAGGGGGCGGGAGTGGGTGAGCAGTTCTTC

size: .
D: TRBD1
J: TRBJ2-1
V: TRBV15
CDR3: CATSNPRQGVLLYNEQFF
DNA: TGTGCCACCAGCAACCCCAGACAGGGGGTATTGCTATACAATGAGCAGTTCTTC

size: .
D: TRBD1
J: TRBJ1-5
V: TRBV27
CDR3: CASRDRASNQPQHF
DNA: TGTGCCAGCAGGGACAGGGCTAGCAATCAGCCCCAGCATTTT

size: once
D: TRBD1
J: TRBJ1-1
V: TRBV30
CDR3: CAWNSGTGGTEAFF
DNA: TGTGCCTGGAATAGTGGGACAGGGGGCACTGAAGCTTTCTTT

size: .
D: .
J: TRBJ1-4
V: TRBV30
CDR3: CAWSPPGVRGSEKLFF
DNA: TGTGCCTGGAGTCCCCCAGGCGTCCGTGGGAGTGAAAAACTGTTTTTT